Listed below are T cell receptor beta chains from one sample, sequenced in a study of blood T cell repertoires in COVID-19. Sequencing used immunoSEQ multiplex PCR; TCRdb keeps in-frame clones, though not all of them. The table has about 160,000 clones, approximately 85% seen once. Input material: peripheral blood. The receptors come from a man older than 75 with COVID-19, enrolled during active disease. The CDR3 runs from the conserved cysteine through the conserved F or W. The D gene is left open where the match is weak. Some rows mark clone size as missing; the rest say once, few, many or name a class of expanded clone.

J,size,V,D,DNA,CDR3
TRBJ2-2,few,TRBV9,NA,TGTGCCAGCAGCCAATTTACCGGGGAGCTGTTTTTT,CASSQFTGELFF
TRBJ1-2,NA,TRBV2,TRBD1,TGTGCCAGCAGTGAAGTAAGGGGGACAGGGGGTGAATACTATGGCTACACCTTC,CASSEVRGTGGEYYGYTF
TRBJ1-4,once,TRBV5-1,NA,TGCGCCAGCAGCTTGGAAGGGGCGCGGTATGAAAAACTGTTTTTT,CASSLEGARYEKLFF
TRBJ2-6,NA,TRBV27,TRBD1,TGTGCCAGCAGTTTCGGGTGGAACAGGGGGCGCCCTGGGGCCAACGTCCTGACTTTC,CASSFGWNRGRPGANVLTF
TRBJ1-1,NA,TRBV5-1,TRBD1,TGCGCCAGCAGCCCCCAGGGGCAGGGGGCAGGGACTGAAGCTTTCTTT,CASSPQGQGAGTEAFF
TRBJ2-1,NA,TRBV7-9,TRBD2,TGTGCCAGCAGCCCCGGGGGGGCTGGGCATGAGCAGTTCTTC,CASSPGGAGHEQFF
TRBJ2-5,NA,TRBV12-3/TRBV12-4,NA,TGTGCCAGCAGTTGGAGGAGAGAGACCCAGTACTTC,CASSWRRETQYF
TRBJ2-7,NA,TRBV6-5,NA,TGTGCCAGCCTCTCGGGTAGGGGCTACGCGCAGTACTTC,CASLSGRGYAQYF
TRBJ2-5,NA,TRBV10-3,NA,TGTGCCATCAGCAGGGTGGCCCAGTACTTC,CAISRVAQYF
TRBJ2-3,NA,TRBV24-1,NA,TGTGCCACCAGTGAAGCCCGGGGCACAGATACGCAGTATTTT,CATSEARGTDTQYF
TRBJ2-2,NA,TRBV2,TRBD1,TGTGCCAGCAGCGACAGGGTTCCCGGGGAGCTGTTTTTT,CASSDRVPGELFF
TRBJ1-2,NA,TRBV3-1/TRBV3-2,TRBD1,TGTGCCAGCAGTTGGACAGGGGGCGATGGTGGCTACACCTTC,CASSWTGGDGGYTF
TRBJ1-2,once,TRBV5-1,NA,TGCGCCAGCAGCTTGGAACGGTTCTATGGCTACACCTTC,CASSLERFYGYTF
TRBJ2-1,once,TRBV5-5,NA,TGTGCCAGCAGCTGGGGCAGCTCCTACAATGAGCAGTTCTTC,CASSWGSSYNEQFF